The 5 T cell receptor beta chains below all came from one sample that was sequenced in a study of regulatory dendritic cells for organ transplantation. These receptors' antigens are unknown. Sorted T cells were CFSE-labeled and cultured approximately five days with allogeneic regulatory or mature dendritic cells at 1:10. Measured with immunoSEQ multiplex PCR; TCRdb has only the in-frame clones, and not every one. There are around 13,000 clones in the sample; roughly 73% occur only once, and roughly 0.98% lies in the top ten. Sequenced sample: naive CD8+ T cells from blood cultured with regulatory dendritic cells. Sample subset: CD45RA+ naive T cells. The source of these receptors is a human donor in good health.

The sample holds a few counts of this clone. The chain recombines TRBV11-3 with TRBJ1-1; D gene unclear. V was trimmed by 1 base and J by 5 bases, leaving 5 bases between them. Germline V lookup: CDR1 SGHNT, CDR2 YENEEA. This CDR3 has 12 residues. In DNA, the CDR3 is TGTGCCAGCAGCTTAGTACGGACTGAAGCTTTCTTT. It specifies CASSLVRTEAFF.

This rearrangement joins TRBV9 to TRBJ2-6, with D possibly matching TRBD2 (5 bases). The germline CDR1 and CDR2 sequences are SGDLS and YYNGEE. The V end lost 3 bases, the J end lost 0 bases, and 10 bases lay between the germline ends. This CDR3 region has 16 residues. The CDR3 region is CASSASGNSGANVLTF. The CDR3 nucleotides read TGTGCCAGCAGCGCCTCCGGGAACTCTGGGGCCAACGTCCTGACTTTC.

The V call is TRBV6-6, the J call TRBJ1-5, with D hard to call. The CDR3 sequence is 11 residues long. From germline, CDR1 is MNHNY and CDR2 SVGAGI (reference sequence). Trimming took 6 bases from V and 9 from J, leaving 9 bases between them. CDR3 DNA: TGTGCCAGCAGCCTGTCGGGGCCCCAGCATTTT. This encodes CASSLSGPQHF.

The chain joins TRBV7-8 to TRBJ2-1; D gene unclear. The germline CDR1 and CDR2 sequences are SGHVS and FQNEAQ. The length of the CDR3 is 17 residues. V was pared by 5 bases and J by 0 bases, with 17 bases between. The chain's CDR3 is CASSIFLLGSSYNEQFF. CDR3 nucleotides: TGTGCCAGCAGCATCTTTTTGCTGGGCAGCTCCTACAATGAGCAGTTCTTC.

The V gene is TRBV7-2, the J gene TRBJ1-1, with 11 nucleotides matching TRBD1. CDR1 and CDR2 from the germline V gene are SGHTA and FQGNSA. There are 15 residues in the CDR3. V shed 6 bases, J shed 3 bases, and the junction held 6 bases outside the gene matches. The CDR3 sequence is CASRGTGGWDTEAFF. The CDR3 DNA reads TGTGCCAGCAGGGGGACAGGGGGGTGGGACACTGAAGCTTTCTTT.